This TCR beta chain stems from a study of siplizumab effects on memory and regulatory T cells. Germline loops: CDR1 KGHSH, CDR2 LQKENI. CDR3 length equals 13 residues. Trimming took off 3 bases at V and 3 bases at J, with 8 bases between the two ends. Points from the study as a whole: Researchers did not confirm the suppressive function of proliferating Tregs from siplizumab cultures. Naive T cells looked more diverse than memory cells, and they looked like major contributors to the alloresponse. With siplizumab, cumulative frequency of CD4+ memory-derived alloreactive sequences dropped significantly.

Per sample, around 10^5 TCR templates underwent assay. TCRdb keeps only in-frame clones here, not all; method: immunoSEQ multiplex PCR. Of approximately 100,000 clones listed, 93% were seen once; the top ten hold over 0.15%. Of note for this clone: The antigen remains unidentified.

The sample taken for sequencing was non-Treg CD4+ T cells sorted from blood. The receptor was isolated from a human donor in good health. The chain employs TRBV18 and TRBJ1-1; possible D gene TRBD1, 5 bases. The CDR3: CASSPRRDTEAFF. The DNA for the CDR3 is TGTGCCAGCTCACCCCGCAGGGACACTGAAGCTTTCTTT.